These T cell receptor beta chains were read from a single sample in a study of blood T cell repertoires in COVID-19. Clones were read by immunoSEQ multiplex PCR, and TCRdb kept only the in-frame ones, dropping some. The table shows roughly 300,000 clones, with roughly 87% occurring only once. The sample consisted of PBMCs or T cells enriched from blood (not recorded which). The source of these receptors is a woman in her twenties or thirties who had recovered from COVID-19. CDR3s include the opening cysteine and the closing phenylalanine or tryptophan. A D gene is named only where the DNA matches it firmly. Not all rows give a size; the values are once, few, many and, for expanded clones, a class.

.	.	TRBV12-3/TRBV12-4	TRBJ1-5	TGTGCCAGCAGTTTTCAAAGCAATCAGCCCCAGCATTTT	CASSFQSNQPQHF
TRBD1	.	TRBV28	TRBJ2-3	TGTGCCAGCAGCCTCAGAGGGACAGTCACAGATACGCAGTATTTT	CASSLRGTVTDTQYF
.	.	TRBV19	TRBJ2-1	TGTGCCAGTAGTATAGGGACACGGCCCAATGAGCAGTTCTTC	CASSIGTRPNEQFF
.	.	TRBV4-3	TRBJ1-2	TGCGCCAGCAGCCAAGATCTTTCAACAGGGCGCGACGGCTACACCTTC	CASSQDLSTGRDGYTF
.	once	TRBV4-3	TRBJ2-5	TGCGCCAGCAGCCAAGATTTCGGGTCAGAGACCCAGTACTTC	CASSQDFGSETQYF
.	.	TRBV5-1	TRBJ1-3	TGCGCCAGCAGCTTGGGGGGGGGCCTCAGCTCTGGAAACACCATATATTTT	CASSLGGGLSSGNTIYF
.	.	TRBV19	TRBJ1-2	TGTGCCAGCAGGGAGACAGGCCGAGCTAACTATGGCTACACCTTC	CASRETGRANYGYTF
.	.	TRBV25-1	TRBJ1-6	TGTGCCAGCAGTGAATCGGCAGGGCTCTATAATTCACCCCTCCACTTT	CASSESAGLYNSPLHF
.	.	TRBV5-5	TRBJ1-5	TGTGCCAGCAGCTGGCCAGGGGACGGTCAGCCCCAGCATTTT	CASSWPGDGQPQHF
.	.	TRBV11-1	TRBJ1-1	TGTGCCAGCAGCTTCGGAAGGGGTGGCACTGAAGCTTTCTTT	CASSFGRGGTEAFF
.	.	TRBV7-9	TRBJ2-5	TGTGCCAGCAGCTTATTCGGGGGTAAAGAGACCCAGTACTTC	CASSLFGGKETQYF
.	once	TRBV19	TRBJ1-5	TGTGCCAGTTCTAAATTTAATCAGCCCCAGCATTTT	CASSKFNQPQHF
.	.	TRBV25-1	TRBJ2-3	TGTGCCAGCAGTGAATGGAGGGGAGATACGCAGTATTTT	CASSEWRGDTQYF
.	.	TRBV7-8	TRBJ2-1	TGTGCCAGCAGCTTAGCGGGGGCCGCGTCGAATGAGCAGTTCTTC	CASSLAGAASNEQFF
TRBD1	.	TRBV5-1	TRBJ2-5	TGCGCCAGCAGCTACCTACAGGGGAGTCAAGAGACCCAGTACTTC	CASSYLQGSQETQYF
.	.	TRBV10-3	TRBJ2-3	TGTGCCATCAGTGTCAGTTCCCCCACAGATACGCAGTATTTT	CAISVSSPTDTQYF
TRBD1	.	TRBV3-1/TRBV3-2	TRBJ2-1	TGTGCCAGCAGCCCCGGGACAGGGGGCCGTGAGCAGTTCTTC	CASSPGTGGREQFF
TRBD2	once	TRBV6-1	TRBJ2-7	TGTGCCAGCACTCTCGAACTAGCGGGGGGTGGAGAGCAGTACTTC	CASTLELAGGGEQYF
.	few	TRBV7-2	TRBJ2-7	TGTGCCAGCAGCTTGAAATTAGGAGACGAGCAGTACTTC	CASSLKLGDEQYF
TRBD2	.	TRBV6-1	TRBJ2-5	TGTGCCAGCAGTGAAGCGCTAGCGGGGGGCCTTTTAGAGACCCAGTACTTC	CASSEALAGGLLETQYF
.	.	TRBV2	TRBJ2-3	TGTGCCAGCAGTGGGAGTTTCTCGGATACGCAGTATTTT	CASSGSFSDTQYF
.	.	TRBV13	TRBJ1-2	TGTGCCAGCAGCTTAGGCCGGCAGGGCAGGGGCTACACCTTC	CASSLGRQGRGYTF
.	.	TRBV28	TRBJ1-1	TGTGCCAGCAGTTTGGTAGGGGCCGCGAACACTGAAGCTTTCTTT	CASSLVGAANTEAFF
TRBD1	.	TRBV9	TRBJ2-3	TGTGCCAGCAGCGTCTCCCAGGGGGCCCCCGGGCAGTATTTT	CASSVSQGAPGQYF
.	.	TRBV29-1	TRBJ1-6	TGCAGCGTGAGGACAGATCCGGACTCACCCCTCCACTTT	CSVRTDPDSPLHF
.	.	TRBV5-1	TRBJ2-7	TGCGCCAGCAGCTTTAGAGGGGGTCCGGACGAGCAGTACTTC	CASSFRGGPDEQYF
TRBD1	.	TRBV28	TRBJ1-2	TGTGCCAGTAGGGACAGTTCTCTGTATGGCTACACCTTC	CASRDSSLYGYTF
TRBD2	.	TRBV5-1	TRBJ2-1	TGCGCCAGCAGCCTAAGCGGGGGCTCCTACAATGAGCAGTTCTTC	CASSLSGGSYNEQFF
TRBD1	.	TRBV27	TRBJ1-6	TGTGCCAGCAGTTTGACAGGGCCTAATTCACCCCTCCACTTT	CASSLTGPNSPLHF
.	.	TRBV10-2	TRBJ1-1	TGCGCCAGCAGTGAGAGGTTAGGGGACACTCTACGAGCTTTCTTT	CASSERLGDTLRAFF
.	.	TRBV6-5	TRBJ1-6	TGTGCCAGCACCGCGGGTTTGGATTCACCCCTCCACTTT	CASTAGLDSPLHF
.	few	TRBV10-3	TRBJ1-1	TGTGCCATCAGTACCTCCGAGGGCACTGAAGCTTTCTTT	CAISTSEGTEAFF
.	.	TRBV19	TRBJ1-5	TGTGCCAGTAGTATAGAGGGCAGGTCCCAGCATAGCAATCAGCCCCAGCATTTT	CASSIEGRSQHSNQPQHF
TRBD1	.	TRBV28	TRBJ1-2	TGTGCCAGCAGTTTGCCGGACAGGGGAGGTAGCGGCTACACCTTC	CASSLPDRGGSGYTF
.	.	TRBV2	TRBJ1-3	TGTGCCAGCCGTCGAGGGCTCTCTGGAAACACCATATATTTT	CASRRGLSGNTIYF
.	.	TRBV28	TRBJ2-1	TGTGCCAGCAGCCTATCAGAGAGGACCTACAATGAGCAGTTCTTC	CASSLSERTYNEQFF
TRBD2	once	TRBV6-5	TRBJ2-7	TGTGCCAGCCGTTCTTTACCGGGGGGCTACGAGCAGTACTTC	CASRSLPGGYEQYF
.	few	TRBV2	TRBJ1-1	TGTGCCAGCAGTTACGAGGGGGAGAACACTGAAGCTTTCTTT	CASSYEGENTEAFF
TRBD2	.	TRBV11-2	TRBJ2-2	TGTGCCAGCCGCCACCCCTGGACTAGCGGGGGGGCTATATCCGGGGAGCTGTTTTTT	CASRHPWTSGGAISGELFF
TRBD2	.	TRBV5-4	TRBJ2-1	TGTGCCAGCAGCCTGGGAGGGCTAGCGGGGGGCGCCTACAATGAGCAGTTCTTC	CASSLGGLAGGAYNEQFF
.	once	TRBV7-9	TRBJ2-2	TGTGCCAGCAGCCAAGGACTCCACACCGGGGAGCTGTTTTTT	CASSQGLHTGELFF
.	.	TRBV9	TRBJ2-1	TGTGCCAGCAGCGTAGGTGACTCATCCTACTACAATGAGCAGTTCTTC	CASSVGDSSYYNEQFF